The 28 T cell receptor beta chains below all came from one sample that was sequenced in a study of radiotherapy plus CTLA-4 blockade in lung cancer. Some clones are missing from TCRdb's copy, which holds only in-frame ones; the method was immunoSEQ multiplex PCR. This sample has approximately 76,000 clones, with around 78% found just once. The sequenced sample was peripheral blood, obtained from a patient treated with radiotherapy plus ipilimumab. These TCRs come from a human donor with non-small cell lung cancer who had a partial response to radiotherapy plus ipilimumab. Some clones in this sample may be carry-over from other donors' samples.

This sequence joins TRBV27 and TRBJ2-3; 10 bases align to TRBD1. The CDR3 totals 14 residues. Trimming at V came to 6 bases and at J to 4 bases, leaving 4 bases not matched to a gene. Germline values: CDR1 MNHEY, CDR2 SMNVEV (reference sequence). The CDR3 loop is CASRDRGGADTQYF. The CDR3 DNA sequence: TGTGCCAGCAGGGACAGGGGGGGCGCAGATACGCAGTATTTT.

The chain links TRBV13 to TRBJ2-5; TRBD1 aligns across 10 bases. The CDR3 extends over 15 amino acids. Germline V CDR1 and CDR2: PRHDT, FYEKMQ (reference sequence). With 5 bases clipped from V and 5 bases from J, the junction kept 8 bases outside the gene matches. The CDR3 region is CASSARTGGSETQYF. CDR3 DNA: TGTGCCAGCAGCGCCCGGACAGGGGGTAGCGAGACCCAGTACTTC.

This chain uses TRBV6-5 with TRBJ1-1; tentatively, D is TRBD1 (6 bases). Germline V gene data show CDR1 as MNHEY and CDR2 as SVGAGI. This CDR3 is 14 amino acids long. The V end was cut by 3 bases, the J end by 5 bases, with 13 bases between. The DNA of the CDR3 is TGTGCCAGCAGTTATCAGGGGCGAAGTACTGAAGCTTTCTTT. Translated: CASSYQGRSTEAFF.

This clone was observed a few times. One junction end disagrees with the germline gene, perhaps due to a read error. CDR3 loop: CASKSRGRSQCNF. The CDR3 DNA sequence: TGTGCCAGCAAGTCAAGGGGGCGCTCCCAATGTAACTTC. The chain carries TRBV28 and TRBJ2-7, with 7 bases aligning to TRBD1. Germline assignment: CDR1 MDHEN and CDR2 SYDVKM. The CDR3 extends over 13 amino acids. The full variable domain, in which reference TRBV28 and TRBJ2-7 provide the parts outside the CDR3, is DVKVTQSSRYLVKRTGEKVFLECVQDMDHENMFWYRQDPGLGLRLIYFSYDVKMKEKGDIPEGYSVSREKKERFSLILESASTNQTSMYLCASKSRGRSQCNFGPGTRLTVT.

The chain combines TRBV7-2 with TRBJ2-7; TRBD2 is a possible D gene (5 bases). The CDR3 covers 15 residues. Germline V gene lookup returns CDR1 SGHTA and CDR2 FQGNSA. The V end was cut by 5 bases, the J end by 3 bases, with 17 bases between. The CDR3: CASSPRGRLDYEQYF. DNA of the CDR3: TGTGCCAGCAGCCCACGGGGAAGGTTGGACTACGAGCAGTACTTC.

The CDR3 bases are TGTGCCAGCAGCGTAGGACTAGCGGGCCGCTCCTACGAGCAGTACTTC. The encoded protein is CASSVGLAGRSYEQYF. This chain links TRBV11-2 with TRBJ2-7, with TRBD2 matching 11 bases. The CDR3 length is 16 residues. V was clipped by 5 bases and J by 0 bases; unmatched bases: 6. Germline assignment: CDR1 SGHAT and CDR2 FQNNGV. Full variable domain (rest looked up from reference TRBV11-2 and TRBJ2-7): EAGVAQSPRYKIIEKRQSVAFWCNPISGHATLYWYQQILGQGPKLLIQFQNNGVVDDSQLPKDRFSAERLKGVDSTLKIQPAKLEDSAVYLCASSVGLAGRSYEQYFGPGTRLTVT.

The CDR3: CASSLSGGNTEAFF. The DNA for the CDR3 is TGTGCCAGCAGTCTATCCGGGGGTAACACTGAAGCTTTCTTT. The genes are TRBV6-5 and TRBJ1-1, with TRBD1 as a possible D gene (5 bases). V was shortened by 5 bases and J by 2 bases, with 12 bases between the two germline ends. CDR3 length: 14 residues. Germline V lookup: CDR1 MNHEY, CDR2 SVGAGI.

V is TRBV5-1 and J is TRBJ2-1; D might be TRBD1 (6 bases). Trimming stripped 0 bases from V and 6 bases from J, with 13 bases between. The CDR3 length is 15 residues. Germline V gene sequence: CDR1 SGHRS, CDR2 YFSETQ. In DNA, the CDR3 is TGCGCCAGCAGCTTGGGTCAGGGGCCTATCAATGAGCAGTTCTTC. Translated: CASSLGQGPINEQFF.

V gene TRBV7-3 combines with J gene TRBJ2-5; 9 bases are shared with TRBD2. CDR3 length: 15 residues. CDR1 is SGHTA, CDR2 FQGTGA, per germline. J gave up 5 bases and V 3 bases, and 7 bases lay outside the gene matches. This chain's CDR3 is CASSLGGRVEETQYF. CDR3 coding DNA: TGTGCCAGCAGCTTGGGCGGGAGGGTTGAGGAGACCCAGTACTTC.

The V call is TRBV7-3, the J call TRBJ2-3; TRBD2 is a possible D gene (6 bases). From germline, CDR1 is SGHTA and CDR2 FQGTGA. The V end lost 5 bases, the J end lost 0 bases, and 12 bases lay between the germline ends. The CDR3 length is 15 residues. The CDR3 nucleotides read TGTGCCAGCAGCCCATGGGGGACTAGCACAGATACGCAGTATTTT. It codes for CASSPWGTSTDTQYF.

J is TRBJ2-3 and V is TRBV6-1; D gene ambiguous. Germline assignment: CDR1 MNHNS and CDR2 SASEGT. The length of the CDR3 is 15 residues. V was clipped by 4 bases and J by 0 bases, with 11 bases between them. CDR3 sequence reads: CASSGQVTSTDTQYF. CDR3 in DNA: TGTGCCAGCAGTGGGCAGGTAACTAGCACAGATACGCAGTATTTT.

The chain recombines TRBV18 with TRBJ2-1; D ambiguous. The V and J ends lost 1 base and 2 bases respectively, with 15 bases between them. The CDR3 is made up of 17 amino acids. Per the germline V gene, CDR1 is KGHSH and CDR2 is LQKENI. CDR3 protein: CASSPLSPRQAYNEQFF. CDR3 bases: TGTGCCAGCTCACCACTTTCGCCGCGTCAGGCCTACAATGAGCAGTTCTTC.

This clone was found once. The CDR3 is CASSQANRLVTEAFF. The CDR3 DNA reads TGTGCCAGCAGCCAAGCAAACAGGTTGGTCACTGAAGCTTTCTTT. The V call is TRBV4-2, the J call TRBJ1-1, with D maybe TRBD1 (5 bases). V gave up 1 base and J gave up 4 bases, with 13 bases separating them. This CDR3 is built from 15 residues. Germline lookup yields CDR1 LGHNA and CDR2 YNFKEQ.

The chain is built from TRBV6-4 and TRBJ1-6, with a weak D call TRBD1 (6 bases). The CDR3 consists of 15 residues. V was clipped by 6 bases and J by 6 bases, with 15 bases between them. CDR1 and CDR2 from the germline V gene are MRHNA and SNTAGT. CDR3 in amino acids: CASRPQGQSNSPLHF. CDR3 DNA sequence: TGTGCCAGCAGACCTCAGGGGCAAAGTAATTCACCCCTCCACTTT.

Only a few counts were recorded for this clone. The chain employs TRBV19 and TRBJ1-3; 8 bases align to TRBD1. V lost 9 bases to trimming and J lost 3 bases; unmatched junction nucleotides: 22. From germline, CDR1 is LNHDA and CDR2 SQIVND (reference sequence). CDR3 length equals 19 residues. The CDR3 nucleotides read TGTGCCAGAAGCCTAACGACAGGGGCCAGACCGGTAGGTGGAAACACCATATATTTT. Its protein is CARSLTTGARPVGGNTIYF.

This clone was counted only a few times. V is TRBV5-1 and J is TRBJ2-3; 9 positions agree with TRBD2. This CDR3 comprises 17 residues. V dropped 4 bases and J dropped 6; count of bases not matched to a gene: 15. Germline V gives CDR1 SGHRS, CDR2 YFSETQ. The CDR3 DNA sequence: TGCGCCAGCAGCCCCGCCGGGACTAGCTTCTCTGGGGATACGCAGTATTTT. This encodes CASSPAGTSFSGDTQYF.

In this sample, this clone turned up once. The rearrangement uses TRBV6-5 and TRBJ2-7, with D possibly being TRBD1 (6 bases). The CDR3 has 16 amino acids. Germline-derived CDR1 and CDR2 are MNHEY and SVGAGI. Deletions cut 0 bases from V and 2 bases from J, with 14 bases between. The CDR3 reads CASSYSTMGATYEQYF. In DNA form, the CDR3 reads TGTGCCAGCAGTTACTCGACTATGGGGGCCACCTACGAGCAGTACTTC.

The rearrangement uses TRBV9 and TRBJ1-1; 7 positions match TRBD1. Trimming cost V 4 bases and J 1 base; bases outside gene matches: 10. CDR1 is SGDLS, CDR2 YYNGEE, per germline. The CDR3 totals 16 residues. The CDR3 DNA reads TGTGCCAGCAGCCCTCGGACAGGTTGGGGGAACACTGAAGCTTTCTTT. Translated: CASSPRTGWGNTEAFF.

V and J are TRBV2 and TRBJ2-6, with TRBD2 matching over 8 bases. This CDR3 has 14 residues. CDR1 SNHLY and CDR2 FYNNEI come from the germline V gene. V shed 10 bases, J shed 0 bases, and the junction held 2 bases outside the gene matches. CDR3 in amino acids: CATGGASGANVLTF. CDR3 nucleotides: TGTGCCACCGGGGGGGCCTCTGGGGCCAACGTCCTGACTTTC.

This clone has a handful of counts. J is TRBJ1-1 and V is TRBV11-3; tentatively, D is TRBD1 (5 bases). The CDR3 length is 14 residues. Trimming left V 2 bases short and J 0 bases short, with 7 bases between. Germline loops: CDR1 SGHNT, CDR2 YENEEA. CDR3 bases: TGTGCCAGCAGCTTAAACAGGTTGAACACTGAAGCTTTCTTT. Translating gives CASSLNRLNTEAFF.

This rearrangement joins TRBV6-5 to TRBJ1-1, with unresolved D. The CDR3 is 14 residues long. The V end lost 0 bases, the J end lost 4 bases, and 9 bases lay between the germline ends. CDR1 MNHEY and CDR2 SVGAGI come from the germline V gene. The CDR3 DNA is TGTGCCAGCAGTTACTCGACTGTCGGCACTGAAGCTTTCTTT. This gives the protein CASSYSTVGTEAFF.

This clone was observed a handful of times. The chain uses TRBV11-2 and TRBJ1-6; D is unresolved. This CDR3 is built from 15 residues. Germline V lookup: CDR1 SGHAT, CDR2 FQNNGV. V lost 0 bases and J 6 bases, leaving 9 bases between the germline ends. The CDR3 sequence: CASSLDRSANSPLHF. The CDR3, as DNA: TGTGCCAGCAGCTTAGATCGCAGCGCTAATTCACCCCTCCACTTT.

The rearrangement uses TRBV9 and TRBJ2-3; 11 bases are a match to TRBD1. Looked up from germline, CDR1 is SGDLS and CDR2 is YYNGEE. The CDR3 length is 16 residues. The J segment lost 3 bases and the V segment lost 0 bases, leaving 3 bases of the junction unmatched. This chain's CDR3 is CASSVDGTGGTDTQYF. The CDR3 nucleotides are TGTGCCAGCAGCGTAGATGGGACAGGGGGGACAGATACGCAGTATTTT. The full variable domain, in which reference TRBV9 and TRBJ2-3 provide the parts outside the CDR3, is DSGVTQTPKHLITATGQRVTLRCSPRSGDLSVYWYQQSLDQGLQFLIQYYNGEERAKGNILERFSAQQFPDLHSELNLSSLELGDSALYFCASSVDGTGGTDTQYFGPGTRLTVL.

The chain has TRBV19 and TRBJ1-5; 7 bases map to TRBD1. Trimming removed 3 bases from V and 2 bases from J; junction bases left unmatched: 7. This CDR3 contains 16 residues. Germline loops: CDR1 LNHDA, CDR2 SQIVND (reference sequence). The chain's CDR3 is CASSIGAGGGNQPQHF. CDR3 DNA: TGTGCCAGTAGTATCGGGGCAGGGGGAGGCAATCAGCCCCAGCATTTT.

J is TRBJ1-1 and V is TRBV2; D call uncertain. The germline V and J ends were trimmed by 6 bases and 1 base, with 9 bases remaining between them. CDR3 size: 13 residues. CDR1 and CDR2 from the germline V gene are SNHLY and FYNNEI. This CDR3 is CASRIKKNTEAFF. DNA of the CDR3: TGTGCCAGCAGAATTAAAAAGAACACTGAAGCTTTCTTT.

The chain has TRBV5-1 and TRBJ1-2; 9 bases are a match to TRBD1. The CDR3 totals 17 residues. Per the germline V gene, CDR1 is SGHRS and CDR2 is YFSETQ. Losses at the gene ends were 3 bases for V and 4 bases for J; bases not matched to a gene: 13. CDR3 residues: CASSSSSSGTGTYGYTF. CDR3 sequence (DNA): TGCGCCAGCAGCTCCTCTTCCTCCGGGACAGGGACCTATGGCTACACCTTC.

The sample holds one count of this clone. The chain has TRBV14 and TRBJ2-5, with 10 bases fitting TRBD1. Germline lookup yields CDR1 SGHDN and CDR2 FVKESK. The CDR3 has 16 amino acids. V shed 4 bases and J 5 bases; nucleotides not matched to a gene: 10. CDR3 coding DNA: TGTGCCAGCAGCCGCGCGTTGGGACAGGGGATGGAGACCCAGTACTTC. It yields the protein CASSRALGQGMETQYF.

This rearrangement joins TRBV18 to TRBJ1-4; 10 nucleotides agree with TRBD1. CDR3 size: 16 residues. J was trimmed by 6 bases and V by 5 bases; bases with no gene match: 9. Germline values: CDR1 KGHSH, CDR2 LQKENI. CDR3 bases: TGTGCCAGCTCAGGAGACCTCGGGACAGGGGATGAAAAACTGTTTTTT. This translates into CASSGDLGTGDEKLFF.